These 13 T cell receptor beta chains came from one sample sequenced in a study of tumor-infiltrating lymphocytes in primary liver carcinoma. Without any cell sorting, roughly 17-31 mg of bulk tissue yielded co-extracted RNA and DNA. The input was approximately 0.45 ug total RNA; TCR beta cDNA was made from it with a constant-region primer. Nested multiplex PCR, run for three rounds with slightly modified ARM-PCR, yielded TCR beta libraries. The first two PCR rounds used TRBV1-TRBV30 forward primers with a C-beta reverse primer, about 10 cycles each. Each CDR3 protein gets one entry after TCRdb re-called the multiplex PCR reads with MiXCR. Of 100,000 to 150,000 distinct CDR3 sequences listed, 60% to 70% are singletons. Input material: liver tumor tissue from sampling region 1. Subset given: tumor region T1, superior pole. The receptors were gathered from a woman aged 60-70 years with primary liver carcinoma and hepatitis B virus infection.

On this clonotype itself: Given a much more abundant clone one base away, this may be a read error. The J gene is TRBJ1-2, the V gene TRBV6-5; D is unresolved. Trimming stripped 6 bases from V and 6 bases from J, with 17 bases between. There are 14 residues in the CDR3. Per the germline V gene, CDR1 is MNHEY and CDR2 is SVGAGI. Written as DNA, the CDR3 is TGTGCCAGCAGCGGCGAGCCCGAAGCTAATGGCTACACCTTC. Translation: CASSGEPEANGYTF.

The CDR3 DNA sequence: TGTGCCAGCAGCTTAGGGATTCGAATGGAAGGCGCATATACGCAGTATTTT. It codes for CASSLGIRMEGAYTQYF. The chain employs TRBV11-2 and TRBJ2-3; D remains unclear. Trimming left V 1 base short and J 7 bases short, with 21 bases between. Germline V gene lookup returns CDR1 SGHAT and CDR2 FQNNGV. This CDR3 contains 17 residues.

As regards this clonotype: Sequence at one end of the junction differs from germline and may be a read error. The chain employs TRBV28 and TRBJ1-1; D uncertain. The germline V gene encodes CDR1 MDHEN and CDR2 SYDVKM. The CDR3 totals 11 residues. CDR3 coding DNA: TGTGCCAGCACTTCGAAGCAGAGGAGCCTTTTT. Its translation is CASTSKQRSLF.

There are a few counts of this clonotype. A much larger clone lies one base from this, so it may be a read error. The chain recombines TRBV29-1 with TRBJ2-7, with 8 nucleotides matching TRBD1. Trimming took 7 bases from V and 6 from J; bases not matched to a gene: 8. The CDR3 has 12 residues. Germline CDR1 is SQVTM and CDR2 is ANQGSEA. The CDR3: CSARTGRAEQYF. Here the CDR3 DNA reads TGCAGCGCCAGGACAGGGCGGGCCGAGCAGTACTTC.

This chain links TRBV11-2 with TRBJ1-6; 9 bases agree with TRBD1. This CDR3 spans 12 amino acids. J gave up 18 bases and V 5 bases, and 8 bases lay outside the gene matches. CDR1 SGHAT and CDR2 FQNNGV come from the germline V gene. CDR3: CASSPRTGEPHF. The CDR3 DNA is TGTGCCAGCAGCCCCAGGACAGGGGAGCCCCACTTT.

The chain links TRBV11-2 to TRBJ1-1; possibly TRBD1 for D (6 bases). Trimming took 0 bases from V and 4 from J, leaving 15 bases between them. This CDR3 comprises 16 residues. Germline CDR1 SGHAT, CDR2 FQNNGV. The CDR3 sequence is CASSLDPSRGSTEAFF. The DNA of the CDR3 is TGTGCCAGCAGCTTAGATCCAAGTAGGGGGAGCACTGAAGCTTTCTTT.

J is TRBJ1-1 and V is TRBV5-1; D possibly corresponds to TRBD1 (5 bases). CDR1 and CDR2 from the germline V gene are SGHRS and YFSETQ. There are 14 residues in the CDR3. Trimming took 4 bases from V and 0 from J, leaving 10 bases between them. CDR3 in DNA: TGCGCCAGCAGCAGGAGACAGCTGAACACTGAAGCTTTCTTT. Translating it yields CASSRRQLNTEAFF. The full variable domain, completed using reference TRBV5-1 and TRBJ1-1, is KAGVTQTPRYLIKTRGQQVTLSCSPISGHRSVSWYQQTPGQGLQFLFEYFSETQRNKGNFPGRFSGRQFSNSRSEMNVSTLELGDSALYLCASSRRQLNTEAFFGQGTRLTVV.

In regard to this clonotype: One end of the junction varies from germline; a read error may be responsible. The rearrangement joins TRBV11-1 to TRBJ2-7; 10 bases match TRBD2. There are 15 residues in the CDR3. Germline V gives CDR1 SGHAT, CDR2 FQDESV (reference sequence). The CDR3 is CANSMRTSGSYEQYF. Here the CDR3 DNA reads TGTGCCAACAGCATGCGGACTAGCGGCTCCTACGAGCAGTACTTC.

This clonotype was observed many times. The chain has TRBV20-1 and TRBJ2-1, with TRBD2 matching over 9 bases. The CDR3 has 15 residues. After removal of 1 base from V and 10 bases from J, the junction contained 11 bases not matched to a gene. Germline loops: CDR1 DFQATT, CDR2 SNEGSKA (reference sequence). The chain's CDR3 is CSARVQNSGSAEQFF. CDR3 in DNA: TGCAGTGCTAGAGTACAGAATAGCGGGAGCGCGGAGCAGTTCTTC.

This clonotype was seen a single time. One end of the junction varies from germline; a read error may be responsible. This chain connects TRBV7-9 to TRBJ2-1, with D perhaps matching TRBD1 or TRBD2 (6 bases each). The CDR3 totals 15 residues. Germline values: CDR1 SEHNR, CDR2 FQNEAQ (reference sequence). Here the CDR3 DNA reads TGTGCCTGCAGCTTAGAAGGGGGGTATTACAATGAGCAGTTCTTC. It specifies CACSLEGGYYNEQFF.

To note about this clonotype: At one of its ends the junction is not consistent with the germline gene, which may arise from a read error. The chain joins TRBV11-2 to TRBJ2-1; D possibly uses TRBD1 or TRBD2 (7 bases each). The CDR3 has 14 amino acids. Germline V gene data show CDR1 as SGHAT and CDR2 as FQNNGV. The CDR3 spells CASSLDPRGGGQFF. For the CDR3, the DNA is TGTGCTAGCAGCTTAGATCCCAGGGGGGGTGGGCAGTTCTTC.

This clonotype was recorded many times. V usage is TRBV4-1 and J usage is TRBJ2-3; a weak D match, TRBD1 (5 bases). The CDR3 totals 17 residues. The germline V and J ends were trimmed by 3 bases and 2 bases, with 18 bases remaining between them. CDR1 and CDR2 (germline): MGHRA, YSYEKL. CDR3: CASSQGLRWAHTDTQYF. The CDR3 DNA reads TGCGCCAGCAGCCAGGGGCTACGGTGGGCCCACACAGATACGCAGTATTTT.

With regard to this clonotype: This is likely a read error, given that the CDR3 carries no conserved phenylalanine or tryptophan at its end. The J gene is TRBJ2-7, the V gene TRBV11-1, with TRBD1 identical over 10 bases. Germline V CDR1 and CDR2: SGHAT, FQDESV (reference sequence). This CDR3 region has 15 residues. The CDR3 coding sequence is TGTGCCGGCAGCGGGCCGGACAGGGGGGACTACGAGCAGTACCTC. It is translated as CAGSGPDRGDYEQYL.